The rows below give T cell receptor beta chains drawn from one sample of a study of blood T cell repertoires in COVID-19. Profiled with immunoSEQ multiplex PCR; TCRdb holds only in-frame clones, not every one. Among about 120,000 clones listed, about nine tenths were seen once. The specimen was peripheral blood. Source of these receptors: a man between 45 and 60 years old with active COVID-19. Each CDR3 is given with its conserved first and last residue. The D gene is left open where the match is weak. Clone sizes are given selectively: once, few, many, or a class where the clone is expanded.

D,size,J,V,DNA,CDR3
NA,NA,TRBJ2-1,TRBV6-5,TGTGCCAGCAGCCAGACAGGGACTGTGGGTGAGCAGTTCTTC,CASSQTGTVGEQFF
NA,NA,TRBJ1-2,TRBV6-1,TGTGCCAGCAGTGAAATGAGCGCGGGATTGGGGGGCTACACCTTC,CASSEMSAGLGGYTF
TRBD2,NA,TRBJ2-1,TRBV7-9,TGTGCCAGCAGCTTACGCGAGCGGGGACCATACAATGAGCAGTTCTTC,CASSLRERGPYNEQFF
TRBD1,NA,TRBJ2-1,TRBV14,TGTGCCAGCAGCCAAGTACAGGGGAGACCGGCCTACAATGAGCAGTTCTTC,CASSQVQGRPAYNEQFF
NA,NA,TRBJ1-1,TRBV29-1,TGCAGCGGAGGGGGGGCTAACACTGAAGCTTTCTTT,CSGGGANTEAFF
TRBD2,NA,TRBJ2-2,TRBV24-1,TGTGCCACCAGTGATTTCTCTAGCGGGAGTTTGGGCGGGGAGCTGTTTTTT,CATSDFSSGSLGGELFF
NA,NA,TRBJ1-2,TRBV15,TGTGCCACCAGCAGAGAAGAGCGGGCAGGGAAACCGTATGGCTACACCTTC,CATSREERAGKPYGYTF
TRBD2,NA,TRBJ2-3,TRBV30,TGTGCCTGGAGTGTTCCCCGGTCGGCGGGAGGGCCGGTAGATACGCAGTATTTT,CAWSVPRSAGGPVDTQYF
TRBD1,NA,TRBJ1-2,TRBV7-8,TGTGCCAGCAGCCCTGGACAGGCATTTTATGGCTACACCTTC,CASSPGQAFYGYTF
TRBD1,NA,TRBJ1-4,TRBV15,TGTGCCACCAGCAGGGGACAAGGGGGCTCGAGCGAAAAACTGTTTTTT,CATSRGQGGSSEKLFF
TRBD1,NA,TRBJ1-1,TRBV14,TGTGCCAGCAGCCATCATACAGGGGTGAACACTGAAGCTTTCTTT,CASSHHTGVNTEAFF
TRBD1,NA,TRBJ1-1,TRBV9,TGTGCCAGCAGCGTAGCGGCAGGGGGCTTGAACACTGAAGCTTTCTTT,CASSVAAGGLNTEAFF
NA,NA,TRBJ2-1,TRBV7-9,TGTGCCAGCAGCTTAGTTGGGAGGCAATTGGTCTTC,CASSLVGRQLVF
NA,NA,TRBJ2-5,TRBV5-1,TGCGCCAGCAGCGTTGGAGGCGGGATAGGAGAGACCCAGTACTTC,CASSVGGGIGETQYF
NA,NA,TRBJ1-5,TRBV28,TGTGCCAGCAGCCCCTCGGGGGGCCCGGGGGGAAATCAGCCCCAGCATTTT,CASSPSGGPGGNQPQHF
NA,NA,TRBJ1-2,TRBV7-9,TGTGCCAGCAGCTTAGCGGAGGTAAACACGCTGGATGGCTACACCTTC,CASSLAEVNTLDGYTF
NA,NA,TRBJ1-5,TRBV11-2,TGTGCCAGCAGCTCGGAGTTGCGTCAGCCCCAGCATTTT,CASSSELRQPQHF
TRBD2,NA,TRBJ2-4,TRBV7-9,TGTGCCAGCAGCAACAGCGGGGGTATAGCCAAAAACATTCAGTACTTC,CASSNSGGIAKNIQYF
NA,NA,TRBJ2-2,TRBV5-4,TGTGCCAGCAGCCACGGCGGGACGCCATCGAACACCGGGGAGCTGTTTTTT,CASSHGGTPSNTGELFF
NA,NA,TRBJ2-3,TRBV10-2,TGCGCCAGCAGTGAGCCCCCCCCCGGGGGTCACCGCACAGATACGCAGTATTTT,CASSEPPPGGHRTDTQYF
NA,NA,TRBJ1-5,TRBV6-1,TGTGCCAGCAGTGAATCGGGGAATCAGCCCCAGCATTTT,CASSESGNQPQHF
NA,NA,TRBJ1-1,TRBV21-1,TGTGCCAGCAGCACTCCGAACACTGAAGCTTTCTTT,CASSTPNTEAFF
TRBD1,NA,TRBJ2-2,TRBV7-8,TGTGCCAGCGTTGAAGAACAGGGGGCCGTCGGGGAGCTGTTTTTT,CASVEEQGAVGELFF
NA,NA,TRBJ2-2,TRBV11-2,TGTGCCAGCAGCTTAGATTATAGAACCGGGGAGCTGTTTTTT,CASSLDYRTGELFF
NA,NA,TRBJ2-1,TRBV5-6,TGTGCCAGCAGCTTGGCGGTCCGTGTGGTATACAATGAGCAGTTCTTC,CASSLAVRVVYNEQFF
NA,NA,TRBJ2-3,TRBV3-1/TRBV3-2,TGTGCCAGCAGCCCAACGAACGGGATGTTCACAGATACGCAGTATTTT,CASSPTNGMFTDTQYF
TRBD1,NA,TRBJ1-1,TRBV18,TGTGCCAGCTCTCGACAGGGGGGTTACACTGAAGCTTTCTTT,CASSRQGGYTEAFF
NA,NA,TRBJ1-4,TRBV5-1,TGCGCCAGCAGCTCCGAGCATAATGAAAAACTGTTTTTT,CASSSEHNEKLFF
NA,NA,TRBJ2-1,TRBV24-1,TGTGCCACCAGTGATGGGGGGGCTTATAGTGAGCAGTTCTTC,CATSDGGAYSEQFF
TRBD1,NA,TRBJ2-3,TRBV5-4,TGTGCCAGCAGCTTGAAACAGGGGGTAGATACGCAGTATTTT,CASSLKQGVDTQYF
NA,NA,TRBJ1-3,TRBV7-2,TGTGCCAGCAGCTTAGTAGCCTCTGGAAACACCATATATTTT,CASSLVASGNTIYF
TRBD2,NA,TRBJ2-1,TRBV7-2,TGTGCCAGCAGCCTCCTAGCGGGAGTTAATGAGCAGTTCTTC,CASSLLAGVNEQFF
NA,NA,TRBJ1-2,TRBV5-4,TGTGCCAGCAGCTTGGTTCCGGGTTCCGTTATCGACTATGGCTACACCTTC,CASSLVPGSVIDYGYTF
NA,NA,TRBJ2-7,TRBV3-1/TRBV3-2,TGTGCCAGCAGCCAAAGAATAGGGGGAACCTACGAGCAGTACTTC,CASSQRIGGTYEQYF
TRBD2,NA,TRBJ2-1,TRBV20-1,TGCAGTGCTAGTACTAGCGGGAGTTCAAATGAGCAGTTCTTC,CSASTSGSSNEQFF
NA,NA,TRBJ2-3,TRBV9,TGTGCCAGCAGCGTAGGTCGAGCGTCTAGCACAGATACGCAGTATTTT,CASSVGRASSTDTQYF
TRBD2,once,TRBJ2-3,TRBV19,TGTGCCAGTAGTAAAACACTAGCGGGGAGCAATACGCAGTATTTT,CASSKTLAGSNTQYF
NA,NA,TRBJ1-2,TRBV4-1,TGCGCCAGCAGCCAAGAACAGAATTTCTATGGCTACACCTTC,CASSQEQNFYGYTF
NA,few,TRBJ2-5,TRBV21-1,TGTGCCAGCATCAACAGGGGGCTTGAGACCCAGTACTTC,CASINRGLETQYF
NA,NA,TRBJ2-1,TRBV27,TGTGCCAGCAGTTTCAGAGGGTGGAGTGAGCAGTTCTTC,CASSFRGWSEQFF
TRBD2,NA,TRBJ2-4,TRBV11-3,TGTGCCAGCAGCCCTCCGGGGACTAGCGGGAAGATGGGGACCAAAAACATTCAGTACTTC,CASSPPGTSGKMGTKNIQYF
TRBD1,NA,TRBJ2-2,TRBV9,TGTGCCAGCAGCGTAGTCGGACAGGGGATGGCCGGGGAGCTGTTTTTT,CASSVVGQGMAGELFF
NA,once,TRBJ1-1,TRBV7-9,TGTGCCAGCAGTCGGGATCTTAACACTGAAGCTTTCTTT,CASSRDLNTEAFF
NA,NA,TRBJ2-1,TRBV5-1,TGCGCCAGCAGCTTTGAGAGACTCAATGAGCAGTTCTTC,CASSFERLNEQFF
NA,few,TRBJ2-2,TRBV4-1,TGCGCCAGCAGCCAAGGACAAAACACCGGGGAGCTGTTTTTT,CASSQGQNTGELFF
TRBD2,NA,TRBJ2-1,TRBV29-1,TGCAGCGTTCCGGGACTAGCGGGCCCGACCACCTACAATGAGCAGTTCTTC,CSVPGLAGPTTYNEQFF
TRBD1,NA,TRBJ2-3,TRBV5-1,TGCGCCAGCAGCTTAGGGACAGTCACTAGCACAGATACGCAGTATTTT,CASSLGTVTSTDTQYF
TRBD2,NA,TRBJ2-7,TRBV3-1/TRBV3-2,TGTGCCAGCAGCCCCCCGACCGGGACTATCAGCGAGCAGTACTTC,CASSPPTGTISEQYF
TRBD2,NA,TRBJ2-1,TRBV19,TGTGCCAGTAGTATCAGCGGGACGGCGACGGGGGATAATGAGCAGTTCTTC,CASSISGTATGDNEQFF
TRBD2,NA,TRBJ2-1,TRBV5-4,TGTGCCAGCAGCTGGTCGGGACTAGCGGATGAGCAGTTCTTC,CASSWSGLADEQFF
TRBD1,NA,TRBJ1-1,TRBV20-1,TGCAGTGCTTCGGACAGGGATAAAGCTTTCTTT,CSASDRDKAFF
NA,NA,TRBJ1-4,TRBV6-1,TGTGCCAGCAGTGAGAGAGCGGGAAAACTGTTTTTT,CASSERAGKLFF